This T cell receptor beta chain originates from a study of T cell repertoires in cytomegalovirus infection. Study-level background: Well-studied HLA-B-restricted epitopes and recently identified HLA-C-restricted epitopes of CMV were both used in the study.

From the reads, TCRdb called clonotypes with MiXCR, one entry per CDR3 protein. This table holds a few hundred thousand distinct CDR3 sequences, roughly a third found once. Notes on this clonotype: Antigen: not known. An end of the junction does not agree with germline; a read error may underlie this.

The CDR3 sequence is 13 residues long. Per germline, CDR1 LNHDA and CDR2 SQIVND (reference sequence). The TCR was taken from a human donor in good health (CMV status not recorded). Some clones in this sample may be carry-over from other donors' samples. The J gene is TRBJ2-7, the V gene TRBV19; D uncertain. The input for sequencing was cultured PBMCs, taken from culture after CMV antigen stimulation. CDR3 amino acids: CASSKHPTYEQYF. The CDR3 nucleotides are TGTGCAAGTAGTAAGCACCCTACCTACGAGCAGTACTTC.